This T cell receptor beta chain was sequenced in a study of T cell responses to AZD1222 COVID-19 vaccine. The ends were cut back, 1 base at V and 3 bases at J, with 11 bases in the middle. The CDR3 has 14 residues. The germline V gene has CDR1 SGHDT and CDR2 YYEEEE. Produced via immunoSEQ multiplex PCR; TCRdb's table is partial and in-frame only. Among roughly 200,000 clones listed, about nine tenths were seen once. The specimen was peripheral blood, collected 28 days after the second AZD1222 dose. This sequence joins TRBV5-6 and TRBJ2-7, with D maybe TRBD1 (6 bases). The sequence was collected from an adult who received the AZD1222 COVID-19 vaccine. The CDR3 loop reads CASSLYTGSYEQYF. In nucleotides, the CDR3 is TGTGCCAGCAGCTTGTACACAGGGAGCTACGAGCAGTACTTC.